These 2 T cell receptor beta chains came from one sample sequenced in a study of cytomegalovirus exposure and HLA in healthy donors. 13 Jbeta primers and 60 Vbeta primers were used for the PCR. The table came from immunoSEQ multiplex PCR; TCRdb's copy has only in-frame clones and leaves some out. The sample contains some 150,000 clones, just under 80% of which appear only once. Sequencing was performed on PBMCs. The receptors stem from a woman aged 45-65 years in good health and CMV-seronegative.

The rearrangement uses TRBV4-1 and TRBJ1-2; a weak D match, TRBD1 (6 bases). Trimming shortened V by 0 bases and J by 8 bases, and 13 bases separated the two germline ends. Germline lookup yields CDR1 MGHRA and CDR2 YSYEKL. The CDR3 is made up of 14 amino acids. CDR3 in DNA: TGCGCCAGCAGCCAAGATAGGGGGTTCGGGGGCTACACCTTC. This encodes CASSQDRGFGGYTF.

J is TRBJ2-1 and V is TRBV7-9; D remains unclear. The CDR3 is made up of 14 amino acids. Trimming removed 1 base from V and 4 bases from J, with 8 bases in between. The germline V gene has CDR1 SEHNR and CDR2 FQNEAQ (reference sequence). The CDR3 nucleotides are TGTGCCAGCAGCTTAGGAATACAATACAATGAGCAGTTCTTC. It yields the protein CASSLGIQYNEQFF.